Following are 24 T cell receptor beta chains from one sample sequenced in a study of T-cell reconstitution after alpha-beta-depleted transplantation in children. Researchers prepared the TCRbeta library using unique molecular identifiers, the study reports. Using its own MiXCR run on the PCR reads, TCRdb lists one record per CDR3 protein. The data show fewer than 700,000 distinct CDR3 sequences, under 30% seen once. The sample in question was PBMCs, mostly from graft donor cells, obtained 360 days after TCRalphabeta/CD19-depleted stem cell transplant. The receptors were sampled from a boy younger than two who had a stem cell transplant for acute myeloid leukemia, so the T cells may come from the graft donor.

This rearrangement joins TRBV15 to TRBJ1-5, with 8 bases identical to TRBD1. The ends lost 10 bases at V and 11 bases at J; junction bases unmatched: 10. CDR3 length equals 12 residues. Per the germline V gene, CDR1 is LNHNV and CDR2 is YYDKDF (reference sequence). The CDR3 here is CAIGQGPTAQHF. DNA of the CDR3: TGTGCCATCGGACAGGGCCCTACAGCCCAGCATTTT.

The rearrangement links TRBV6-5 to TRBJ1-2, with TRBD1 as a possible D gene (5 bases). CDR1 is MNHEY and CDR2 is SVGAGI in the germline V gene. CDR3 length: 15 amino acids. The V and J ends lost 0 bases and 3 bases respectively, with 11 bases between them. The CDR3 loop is CASSYSTDRHYGYTF. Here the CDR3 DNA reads TGTGCCAGCAGTTACTCGACAGACCGACACTATGGCTACACCTTC.

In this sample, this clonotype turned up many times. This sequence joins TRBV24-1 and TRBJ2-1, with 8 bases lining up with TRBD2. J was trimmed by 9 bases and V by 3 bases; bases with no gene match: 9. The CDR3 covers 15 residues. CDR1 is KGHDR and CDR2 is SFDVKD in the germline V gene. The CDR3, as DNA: TGTGCCACCAGTGATAGCGGGACTAGGTTACGTGAGCAGTTCTTC. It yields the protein CATSDSGTRLREQFF.

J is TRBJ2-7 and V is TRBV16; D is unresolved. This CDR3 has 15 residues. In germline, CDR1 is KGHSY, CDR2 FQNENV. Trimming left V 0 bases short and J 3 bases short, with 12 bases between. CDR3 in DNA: TGTGCCAGCAGCCAATCGGGCAGTGGGTTCTACGAGCAGTACGTC. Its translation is CASSQSGSGFYEQYV.

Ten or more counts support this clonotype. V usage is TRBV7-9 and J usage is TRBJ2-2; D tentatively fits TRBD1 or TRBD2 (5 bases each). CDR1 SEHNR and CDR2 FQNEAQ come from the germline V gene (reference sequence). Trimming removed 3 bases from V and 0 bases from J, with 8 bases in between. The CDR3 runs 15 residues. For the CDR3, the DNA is TGTGCCAGCAGCTTCCGGGGCACGAACACCGGGGAGCTGTTTTTT. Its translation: CASSFRGTNTGELFF. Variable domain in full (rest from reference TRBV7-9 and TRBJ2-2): DTGVSQNPRHKITKRGQNVTFRCDPISEHNRLYWYRQTLGQGPEFLTYFQNEAQLEKSRLLSDRFSAERPKGSFSTLEIQRTEQGDSAMYLCASSFRGTNTGELFFGEGSRLTVL.

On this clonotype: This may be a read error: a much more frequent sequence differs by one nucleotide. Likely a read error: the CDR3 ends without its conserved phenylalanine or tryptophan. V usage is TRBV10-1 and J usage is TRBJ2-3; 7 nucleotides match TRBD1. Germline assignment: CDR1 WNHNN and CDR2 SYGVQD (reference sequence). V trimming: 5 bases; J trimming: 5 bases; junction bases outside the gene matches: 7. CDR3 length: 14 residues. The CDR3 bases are TGCGCCAGCAGTAAGGGGGCAAAGCAAGATACGCAGTATTGT. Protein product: CASSKGAKQDTQYC.

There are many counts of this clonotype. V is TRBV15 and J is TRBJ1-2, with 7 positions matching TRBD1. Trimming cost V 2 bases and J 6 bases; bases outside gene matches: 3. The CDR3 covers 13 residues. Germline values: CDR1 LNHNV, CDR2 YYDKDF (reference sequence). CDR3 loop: CATSRRQGHGYTF. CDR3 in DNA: TGTGCCACCAGCAGAAGACAGGGACATGGCTACACCTTC.

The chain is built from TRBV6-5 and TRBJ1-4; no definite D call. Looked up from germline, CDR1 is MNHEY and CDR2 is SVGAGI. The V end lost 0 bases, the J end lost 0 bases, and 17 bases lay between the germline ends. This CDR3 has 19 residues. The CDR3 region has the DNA TGTGCCAGCAGTTACTCCCTTTCTTCGACAAGACCAACTAATGAAAAACTGTTTTTT. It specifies CASSYSLSSTRPTNEKLFF.

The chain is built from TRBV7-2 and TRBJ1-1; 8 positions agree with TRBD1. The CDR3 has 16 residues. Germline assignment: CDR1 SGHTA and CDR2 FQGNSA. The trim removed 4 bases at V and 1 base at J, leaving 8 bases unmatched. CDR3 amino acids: CASSWPPGQANTEAFF. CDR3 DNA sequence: TGTGCCAGCAGCTGGCCCCCGGGACAGGCGAACACTGAAGCTTTCTTT.

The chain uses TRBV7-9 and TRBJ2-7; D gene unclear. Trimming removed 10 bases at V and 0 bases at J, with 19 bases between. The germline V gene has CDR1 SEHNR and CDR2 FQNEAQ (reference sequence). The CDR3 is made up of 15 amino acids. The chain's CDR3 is CATGRVALYSYEQYV. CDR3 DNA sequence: TGTGCCACCGGTAGGGTTGCGCTTTACTCCTACGAGCAGTACGTC.

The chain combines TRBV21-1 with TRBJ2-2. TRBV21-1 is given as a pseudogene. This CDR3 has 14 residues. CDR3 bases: TGTGCCAGCAGCAAAGCGCGAAGGGTCGGGGAGCTGTTTTTT. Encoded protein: CASSKARRVGELFF.

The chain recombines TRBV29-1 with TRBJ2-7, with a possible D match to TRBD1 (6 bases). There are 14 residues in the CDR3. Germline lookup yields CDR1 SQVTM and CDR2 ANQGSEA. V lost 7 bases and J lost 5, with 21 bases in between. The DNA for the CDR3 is TGCAGCGCCGGGTGGGGGTCAGGGGCAAACGAGCAGTACTTC. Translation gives CSAGWGSGANEQYF.

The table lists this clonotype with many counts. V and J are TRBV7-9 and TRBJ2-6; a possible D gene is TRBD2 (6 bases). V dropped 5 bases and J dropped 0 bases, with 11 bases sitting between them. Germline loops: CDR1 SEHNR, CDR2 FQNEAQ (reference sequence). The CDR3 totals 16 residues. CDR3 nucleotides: TGTGCCAGCAGCCCCCGGGGGTCCTCTGGGGCCAACGTCCTGACTTTC. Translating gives CASSPRGSSGANVLTF. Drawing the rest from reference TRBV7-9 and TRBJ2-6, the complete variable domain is DTGVSQNPRHKITKRGQNVTFRCDPISEHNRLYWYRQTLGQGPEFLTYFQNEAQLEKSRLLSDRFSAERPKGSFSTLEIQRTEQGDSAMYLCASSPRGSSGANVLTFGAGSRLTVL.

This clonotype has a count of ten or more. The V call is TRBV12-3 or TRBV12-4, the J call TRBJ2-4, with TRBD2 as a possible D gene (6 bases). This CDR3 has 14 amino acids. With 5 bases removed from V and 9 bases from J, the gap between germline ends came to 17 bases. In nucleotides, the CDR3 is TGTGCCAGCAGTCCACGGGACTTCGGCACCATTCAGTACTTC. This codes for CASSPRDFGTIQYF.

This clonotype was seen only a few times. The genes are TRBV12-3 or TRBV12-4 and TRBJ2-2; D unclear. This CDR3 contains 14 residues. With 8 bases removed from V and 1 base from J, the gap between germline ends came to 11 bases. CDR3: CASAVGMNTGELFF. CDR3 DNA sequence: TGTGCCAGCGCAGTAGGGATGAACACCGGGGAGCTGTTTTTT.

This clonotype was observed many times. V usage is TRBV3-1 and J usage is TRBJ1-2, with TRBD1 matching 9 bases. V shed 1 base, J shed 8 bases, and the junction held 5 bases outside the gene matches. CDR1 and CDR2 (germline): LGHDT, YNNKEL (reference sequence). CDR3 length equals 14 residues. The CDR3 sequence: CASSQGDRASGYTF. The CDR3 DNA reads TGTGCCAGCAGCCAAGGGGACAGGGCTTCGGGCTACACCTTC.

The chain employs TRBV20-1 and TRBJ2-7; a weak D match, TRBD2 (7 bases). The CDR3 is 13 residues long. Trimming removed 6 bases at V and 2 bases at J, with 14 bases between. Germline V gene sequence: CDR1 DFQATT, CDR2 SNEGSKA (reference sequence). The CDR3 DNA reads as TGCAGTGCGAGGGCGGGGGCGACCTACGAGCAGTACTTC. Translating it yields CSARAGATYEQYF.

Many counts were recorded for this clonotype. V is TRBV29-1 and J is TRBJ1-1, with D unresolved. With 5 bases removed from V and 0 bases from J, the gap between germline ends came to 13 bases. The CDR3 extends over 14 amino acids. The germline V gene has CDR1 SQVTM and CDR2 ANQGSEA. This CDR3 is CSVCGQAMNTEAFF. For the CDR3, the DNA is TGCAGCGTTTGTGGCCAGGCAATGAACACTGAAGCTTTCTTT.

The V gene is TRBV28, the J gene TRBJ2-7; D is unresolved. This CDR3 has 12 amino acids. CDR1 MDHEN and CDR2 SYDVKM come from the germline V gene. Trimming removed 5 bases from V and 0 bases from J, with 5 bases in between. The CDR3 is CASSMGSYEQYV. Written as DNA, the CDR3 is TGTGCCAGCAGTATGGGCTCCTACGAGCAGTACGTC.

The CDR3 spells CASSSRLAGDTQYF. CDR3 coding DNA: TGTGCCAGCAGTTCCCGACTAGCGGGGGATACGCAGTATTTT. J is TRBJ2-3 and V is TRBV27, with TRBD2 identical over 11 bases. Trimming took 4 bases from V and 6 from J; bases not matched to a gene: 3. This CDR3 comprises 14 residues. Germline lookup yields CDR1 MNHEY and CDR2 SMNVEV (reference sequence).

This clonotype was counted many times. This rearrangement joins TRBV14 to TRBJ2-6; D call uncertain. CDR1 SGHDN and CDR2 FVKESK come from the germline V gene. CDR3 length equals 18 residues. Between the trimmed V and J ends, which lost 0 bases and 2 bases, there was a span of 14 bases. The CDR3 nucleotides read TGTGCCAGCAGCCAAGAGTTCCCGGGTCAGGCTGGGGCCAACGTCCTGACTTTC. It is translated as CASSQEFPGQAGANVLTF.

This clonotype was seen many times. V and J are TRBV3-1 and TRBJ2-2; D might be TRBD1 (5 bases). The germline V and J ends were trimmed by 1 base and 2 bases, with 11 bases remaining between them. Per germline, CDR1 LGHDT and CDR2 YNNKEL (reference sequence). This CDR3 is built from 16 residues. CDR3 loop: CASSQGVGPNTGELFF. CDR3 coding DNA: TGTGCCAGCAGCCAAGGCGTGGGGCCCAACACCGGGGAGCTGTTTTTT.

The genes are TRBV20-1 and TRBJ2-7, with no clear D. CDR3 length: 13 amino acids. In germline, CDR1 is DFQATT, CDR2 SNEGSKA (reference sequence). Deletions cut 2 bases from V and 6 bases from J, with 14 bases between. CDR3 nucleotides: TGCAGTGCTAGATCCACAGTTTTTCCCGAGCAGTACTTC. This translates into CSARSTVFPEQYF.

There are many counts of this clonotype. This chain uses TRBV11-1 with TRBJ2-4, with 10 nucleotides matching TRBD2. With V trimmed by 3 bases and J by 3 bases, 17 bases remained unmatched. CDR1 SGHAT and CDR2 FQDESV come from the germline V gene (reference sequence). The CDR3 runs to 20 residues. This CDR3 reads CASSFQPIAGGTEDKNIQYF. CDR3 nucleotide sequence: TGTGCCAGCAGCTTTCAGCCCATAGCGGGGGGCACCGAGGACAAAAACATTCAGTACTTC.